This entry lists 14 T cell receptor beta chains sequenced from one sample in a study of spatial heterogeneity in lung cancer. One entry per CDR3 protein, called by TCRdb with MiXCR from the 5' RACE reads. Of approximately 52,000 distinct CDR3 sequences detected, around 6.7% appear once; the ten largest clones hold 2.9%. Specified time point: sample taken at primary tumor resection. Extraction of whole RNA from tumor, nontumor lung or frozen PBMC preceded unsorted sequencing. Specimen: PBMCs, collected at surgery. These receptors came from a female donor with early-stage non-small cell lung cancer.

At least ten counts were recorded for this clonotype. The V and J genes are TRBV3-1 and TRBJ1-1; D call uncertain. The germline CDR1 and CDR2 sequences are LGHDT and YNNKEL (reference sequence). Trimming removed 1 base at V and 0 bases at J, with 12 bases between. This CDR3 has 16 amino acids. In DNA, the CDR3 is TGTGCCAGCAGCCAAGGAGACGTGGGAATGAACACTGAAGCTTTCTTT. This codes for CASSQGDVGMNTEAFF.

This clonotype came up many times. The J gene is TRBJ2-7, the V gene TRBV7-2, with TRBD2 matching over 8 bases. Germline values: CDR1 SGHTA, CDR2 FQGNSA. The ends lost 5 bases at V and 7 bases at J; junction bases unmatched: 7. The CDR3 extends over 13 amino acids. CDR3 residues: CASSLSGVREQYF. The CDR3 DNA follows: TGTGCCAGCAGCCTTAGCGGGGTCAGAGAGCAGTACTTC.

There are many counts of this clonotype. The chain is built from TRBV7-2 and TRBJ2-3; 13 positions agree with TRBD2. V dropped 3 bases and J dropped 1; count of bases not matched to a gene: 1. The CDR3 sequence is 16 residues long. Germline CDR1 reads SGHTA; CDR2 reads FQGNSA. The CDR3 DNA follows: TGTGCCAGCAGCTTCGGACTAGCGGGGGGCACAGATACGCAGTATTTT. Encoded protein: CASSFGLAGGTDTQYF.

The chain employs TRBV2 and TRBJ2-1, with 12 bases fitting TRBD1. CDR3 length: 15 amino acids. Germline CDR1 and CDR2: SNHLY and FYNNEI. V trimming: 7 bases; J trimming: 7 bases; junction bases outside the gene matches: 8. The CDR3 reads CASKGQGAPSNEQFF. In DNA, the CDR3 is TGTGCCAGCAAGGGACAGGGGGCCCCTAGTAATGAGCAGTTCTTC.

This chain joins TRBV4-1 and TRBJ1-1; TRBD1 matches at 9 bases. With 3 bases clipped from V and 5 bases from J, the junction kept 7 bases outside the gene matches. This CDR3 region has 15 residues. Germline V gene sequence: CDR1 MGHRA, CDR2 YSYEKL. The CDR3 loop reads CASSHAGTGRTEAFF. Written as DNA, the CDR3 is TGCGCCAGCAGCCATGCCGGGACAGGGAGGACTGAAGCTTTCTTT.

The chain is built from TRBV5-5 and TRBJ2-2; weak D call: TRBD1 (5 bases). The CDR3 extends over 14 amino acids. V lost 0 bases to trimming and J lost 7 bases, with 10 bases between them. The germline gives CDR1 SGHKS, CDR2 YYEKEE (reference sequence). The CDR3 spells CASSLAAGLGELFF. CDR3 DNA: TGTGCCAGCAGCTTGGCCGCAGGGCTCGGGGAGCTGTTTTTT.

The sample holds many counts of this clonotype. This sequence joins TRBV28 and TRBJ2-1, with 7 bases identical to TRBD1. Germline V gene data show CDR1 as MDHEN and CDR2 as SYDVKM. CDR3 length equals 15 residues. Losses at the gene ends were 5 bases for V and 4 bases for J; bases not matched to a gene: 8. The CDR3 protein is CASSTSAGGYNEQFF. CDR3 sequence (DNA): TGTGCCAGCAGTACTTCTGCAGGGGGTTACAATGAGCAGTTCTTC. The variable domain in full, with the rest retrieved from reference TRBV28 and TRBJ2-1, is DVKVTQSSRYLVKRTGEKVFLECVQDMDHENMFWYRQDPGLGLRLIYFSYDVKMKEKGDIPEGYSVSREKKERFSLILESASTNQTSMYLCASSTSAGGYNEQFFGPGTRLTVL.

This clonotype was detected many times. V gene TRBV20-1 combines with J gene TRBJ2-5; D is unresolved. This CDR3 is 11 amino acids long. With 5 bases removed from V and 3 bases from J, the gap between germline ends came to 7 bases. Germline V gene lookup returns CDR1 DFQATT and CDR2 SNEGSKA (reference sequence). Here the CDR3 DNA reads TGCAGTGCTCTCAACGAAGAGACCCAGTACTTC. Protein: CSALNEETQYF.

This clonotype was seen a few times. The V gene is TRBV3-1, the J gene TRBJ1-2; D not resolved. CDR1 is LGHDT and CDR2 is YNNKEL in the germline V gene (reference sequence). V lost 0 bases, J lost 6 bases, and 20 bases lay in between. The CDR3 runs to 17 residues. The DNA of the CDR3 is TGTGCCAGCAGCCAAGACCACTACCGTAAGCGGGGAGATGGCTACACCTTC. Translated: CASSQDHYRKRGDGYTF. Combining the CDR3 with reference TRBV3-1 and TRBJ1-2 gives the whole variable domain DTAVSQTPKYLVTQMGNDKSIKCEQNLGHDTMYWYKQDSKKFLKIMFSYNNKELIINETVPNRFSPKSPDKAHLNLHINSLELGDSAVYFCASSQDHYRKRGDGYTFGSGTRLTVV.

This clonotype came up many times. This rearrangement joins TRBV19 to TRBJ1-5, with 8 bases aligning to TRBD1. The CDR3 has 15 residues. With 3 bases clipped from V and 7 bases from J, the junction kept 8 bases outside the gene matches. Looked up from germline, CDR1 is LNHDA and CDR2 is SQIVND (reference sequence). CDR3 region: CASSIPTGEGQPQHF. CDR3 in DNA: TGTGCCAGTAGTATCCCGACAGGGGAAGGACAGCCCCAGCATTTT.

This clonotype has at least ten counts. The chain links TRBV15 to TRBJ2-4, with D perhaps matching TRBD1 (5 bases). The germline V gene has CDR1 LNHNV and CDR2 YYDKDF (reference sequence). CDR3 length equals 15 residues. V lost 5 bases and J 6 bases, leaving 17 bases between the germline ends. Here the CDR3 DNA reads TGTGCCACCAGCCCGACAGCGCGAGGATCAAACATTCAGTACTTC. This codes for CATSPTARGSNIQYF.

This clonotype was detected ten times or more. The gene calls are TRBV9 and TRBJ2-1, with D perhaps matching TRBD2 (5 bases). This CDR3 contains 13 residues. Between the trimmed V and J ends, which lost 0 bases and 7 bases, there was a span of 8 bases. CDR1 and CDR2 (germline): SGDLS, YYNGEE. CDR3 nucleotides: TGTGCCAGCAGCGTAGCCCGAGGGAATGAGCAGTTCTTC. Protein product: CASSVARGNEQFF. The complete variable domain, with remaining parts taken from reference TRBV9 and TRBJ2-1, reads DSGVTQTPKHLITATGQRVTLRCSPRSGDLSVYWYQQSLDQGLQFLIQYYNGEERAKGNILERFSAQQFPDLHSELNLSSLELGDSALYFCASSVARGNEQFFGPGTRLTVL.

The sample holds many counts of this clonotype. The chain has TRBV20-1 and TRBJ1-5, with D hard to call. Germline V gene sequence: CDR1 DFQATT, CDR2 SNEGSKA (reference sequence). Trimming left V 6 bases short and J 8 bases short, with 14 bases between. The CDR3 extends over 12 amino acids. Here the CDR3 DNA reads TGCAGTGCCGAGAGAGGAGCTGAGCCCCAGCATTTT. Translating it yields CSAERGAEPQHF.

This clonotype was observed at least ten times. The chain is built from TRBV11-2 and TRBJ2-5, with D unresolved. The CDR3 is 13 residues long. Looked up from germline, CDR1 is SGHAT and CDR2 is FQNNGV. Trimming shortened V by 1 base and J by 0 bases, and 3 bases separated the two germline ends. CDR3 DNA sequence: TGTGCCAGCAGCTTAGGCAACCAAGAGACCCAGTACTTC. It yields the protein CASSLGNQETQYF.